This T cell receptor (beta chain) came from a study of glioma-infiltrating T cells. The germline V gene has CDR1 DFQATT and CDR2 SNEGSKA (reference sequence). The V gene lost 0 bases and the J gene lost 4 bases, with 16 bases spanning the gap. The CDR3 totals 15 residues. Amplification of TCR alpha and beta CDR3 regions from RNA used iRepertoire nested multiplex PCR. TCRdb itself ran the multiplex PCR reads through MiXCR, one entry per CDR3 protein. Here the sample spans some 110,000 distinct CDR3 sequences, 23% being singletons. This clonotype was counted ten times or more. The sequencing sample was made of glioma tissue, nonneoplastic brain tissue, or PBMCs (not recorded which). The rearrangement links TRBV20-1 to TRBJ2-7; maybe TRBD2 (6 bases). The receptor's source is a human donor with low-grade glioma or glioblastoma, undergoing nonglioma brain surgery, or in good health (not recorded which). This chain's CDR3 is CSARDVGAGLYEQYF. CDR3 DNA sequence: TGCAGTGCTAGAGATGTGGGAGCGGGCCTATACGAGCAGTACTTC.